This T cell receptor (beta chain) was observed in a study of blood T cell repertoires in COVID-19. The study recruited people aged about 18 to 90 years across about 25 US areas. Participant-reported clinical history was the basis for cohort assignment. Cohort 3 donors counted as recovered after two negative PCRs, clearance, or resolved symptoms. Authors' data handling: The authors estimated nucleated cell counts from reference gene primer amplification. Clones were read by immunoSEQ multiplex PCR, and TCRdb kept only the in-frame ones, dropping some. Clone size and the V and J calls come from that table; the DNA yielded D and trimming. Of fewer than 200,000 clones in the sample, around 90% are singletons; the top ten hold 9% to 10%. Looked up from germline, CDR1 is SQVTM and CDR2 is ANQGSEA. The V end lost 4 bases, the J end lost 2 bases, and 10 bases lay between the germline ends. The CDR3 sequence is 13 residues long.

This TCR was recovered from a woman younger than 35 who had recovered from COVID-19. The sequencing input was PBMCs or T cells enriched from blood (not recorded which). The chain links TRBV29-1 to TRBJ2-3, with TRBD2 as a possible D gene (6 bases). The CDR3 nucleotides read TGCAGCGTTGGCGCGGGGTACACAGATACGCAGTATTTT. Translating it yields CSVGAGYTDTQYF.